This entry is about one T cell receptor beta chain. Its antigen specificity is not known. No much larger clonotype is one base removed from it; base qualities were not supplied. This specimen comes from a study of regulatory T cells in long-lasting Graves disease listed by TCRdb under 2021. Some background on the complete study: Persistent Graves' disease was defined as antithyroid drug treatment for over 5 years with persistently positive TSH receptor autoantibodies. This study used TCR sequencing and RNA sequencing of peripheral blood to compare persistent Graves' disease patients against newly diagnosed Graves' disease patients. The study was conducted in China and was registered as a clinical trial. A total of around 35 samples underwent TCR sequencing, from around 13 patients with persistent Graves' disease and roughly 20 patients with newly diagnosed Graves' disease. On average, persistent Graves' disease patients in the clinical cohort had been on antithyroid drugs for roughly 11 years.

The investigation overall reported the following: Preferential use of TRBV28, TRBJ1-2 and TRBJ2-5 was observed in persistent disease, whereas TRBV20-1 and TRBJ2-1 were favored in newly diagnosed disease. Sequencing and analysis were limited to the TCR beta chain. The authors acknowledged the small sample size as a limitation that may reduce accuracy. A larger number of public clonotypes was shared among persistent patients (approximately 2,600) than among newly diagnosed patients (approximately 1,000). Persistent Graves' disease patients showed lower TCR Shannon entropy and fewer highly expanded clones than newly diagnosed patients, suggesting clonal expansion. Only peripheral blood was studied, because thyroid tissue, the primary lesion, was inaccessible.

Explained via the paper, the time point label denotes: persistent/refractory GD, antithyroid drugs over 5 years with positive TRAb. For both TCR sequencing and RNA sequencing, RNA was extracted from PBMCs using TRIzol. The diagnosis of Graves' disease was made according to American Thyroid Association guidelines. Patients for the study were recruited at an endocrinology department in Xi'an, China. Each patient gave roughly 10 milliliters of peripheral blood, collected in an EDTA anticoagulant tube. Ficoll Paque Plus density gradient separation was used to isolate PBMCs, and no further T cell sorting was done. An Agilent 2100 Bioanalyzer and agarose gel were used to check RNA quality, and a NanoDrop 2000 was used to measure RNA concentration. The V end gives up 3 bases and the J end 5 bases, leaving 5 bases in the junction not matched to a gene. The CDR3 has 13 amino acids, counting the end cysteine and phenylalanine. The retained sequence is limited to the CDR3, 39 bases, with the frame set at the first base. CDR1 and CDR2, looked up from the germline V gene (reference sequence), are DFQATT and SNEGSKA.

Library generation was performed with multiplex PCR. Sequencing took place on an Illumina HiSeq 4000. To build TCR beta libraries, CDR3 regions were amplified by Arm-PCR using iRepertoire HTBI primers. Before sequencing, the PCR products went through gel purification. From the authors' description of their analysis: Gene usage analysis of CDR3 amino acid clonotypes used the 62 TRBV and 14 TRBJ segments found across samples. COPE and FqMerger were used to merge the filtered high-quality paired reads into contigs. BLAST was used to align contigs to the IMGT TRBV, TRBD and TRBJ reference genes, and CDR3 was defined following IMGT. Clonotypes above 0.1% frequency were classified as highly expanded clones. Shannon entropy served as the measure of repertoire diversity, while the Gini coefficient captured V-J evenness. Clonotypes shared by more than one individual were considered public. The public reads were reanalyzed by TCRdb: fastp trimming at Q25, MiXCR alignment, in-frame beta chains only. Entries that share a CDR3 protein sequence are merged under the most common genes and DNA. The V and J calls and clone size are TCRdb's, not the authors'. In this sample the table shows 300,000 to 500,000 distinct CDR3 sequences, around 21% of which occur a single time. The leading ten clones occupy around 20% of the sample.

The source is a female donor with Graves disease. This chain is built from TRBV20-1 and TRBJ2-5; TRBD2 fits 8 bases in the junction. Specimen: peripheral blood mononuclear cells (PBMCs), collected when the disease was refractory, from a patient treated with antithyroid drugs. Read as DNA, the sequence is TGCAGTGCTAGTGCGCTAGCGGGTGAGACCCAGTACTTC. It translates as CSASALAGETQYF.